A single sample gave rise to the 13 T cell receptor beta chains below, sequenced in a study of human thymus T cells. Profiling relied on immunoSEQ multiplex PCR, and the TCRdb table lists in-frame clones only, not all of them. The sample shows around 70,000 clones, 85% to 95% of them seen only once. The thymus was resected at corrective cardiac surgery. Sequenced sample: thymus tissue. These TCRs come from a girl under three years old with a congenital heart defect but otherwise immunologically healthy.

The rearrangement uses TRBV6-1 and TRBJ2-5; TRBD1 agrees at 8 bases. Germline assignment: CDR1 MNHNS and CDR2 SASEGT. The CDR3 totals 16 residues. V dropped 2 bases and J dropped 2; count of bases not matched to a gene: 7. In nucleotides, the CDR3 is TGTGCCAGCAGTGAAACAGGGGGTAAACCGCAAGAGACCCAGTACTTC. As protein: CASSETGGKPQETQYF.

This clone occurred once. This chain connects TRBV7-6 to TRBJ2-2; 10 bases are shared with TRBD2. The germline CDR1 and CDR2 sequences are SGHVS and FNYEAQ. The CDR3 extends over 15 amino acids. J lost 8 bases, V lost 0 bases, and 3 bases had no gene match. The CDR3 nucleotides read TGTGCCAGCAGCTTAGCTTCTAGCGGGAGAGGGGAGCTGTTTTTT. Translated: CASSLASSGRGELFF. Complete variable domain (other parts from reference TRBV7-6 and TRBJ2-2): GAGVSQSPRYKVTKRGQDVALRCDPISGHVSLYWYRQALGQGPEFLTYFNYEAQQDKSGLPNDRFSAERPEGSISTLTIQRTEQRDSAMYRCASSLASSGRGELFFGEGSRLTVL.

The J gene is TRBJ2-1, the V gene TRBV18; a possible D gene is TRBD2 (6 bases). V was shortened by 4 bases and J by 8 bases, with 12 bases between the two germline ends. The germline V gene has CDR1 KGHSH and CDR2 LQKENI. The CDR3 length is 13 residues. The CDR3 region is CASSRRGNDEQFF. The CDR3, as DNA: TGTGCCAGCTCACGACGGGGGAACGATGAGCAGTTCTTC.

The chain links TRBV27 to TRBJ2-3; 11 bases are shared with TRBD2. Unmatched junction bases numbered 10, after V lost 2 bases and J lost 3 bases. Germline CDR1 reads MNHEY; CDR2 reads SMNVEV (reference sequence). CDR3 length: 18 residues. This chain's CDR3 is CASSLPSLAGEGTDTQYF. DNA of the CDR3: TGTGCCAGCAGTTTACCCTCACTAGCGGGAGAGGGGACAGATACGCAGTATTTT.

V gene TRBV5-8 combines with J gene TRBJ1-2; TRBD1 matches 8 bases. CDR1 and CDR2 from the germline V gene are SGHTS and YDEGEE. Trimming took 4 bases from V and 7 from J; bases not matched to a gene: 9. The CDR3 extends over 14 amino acids. In DNA form, the CDR3 reads TGTGCCAGCAGCCCTATGGACAGGGTCACTGGCTACACCTTC. The encoded protein is CASSPMDRVTGYTF.

The V call is TRBV4-1, the J call TRBJ1-4; D might be TRBD1 (5 bases). V lost 1 base to trimming and J lost 5 bases, with 8 bases between them. Germline CDR1 and CDR2: MGHRA and YSYEKL. CDR3 length equals 14 residues. Here the CDR3 DNA reads TGCGCCAGCAGCCAAGTAGAGGGGAATGAAAAACTGTTTTTT. Translating it yields CASSQVEGNEKLFF.

The V and J genes are TRBV6-6 and TRBJ2-7; 7 positions agree with TRBD1. V shed 5 bases and J 0 bases; nucleotides not matched to a gene: 7. In germline, CDR1 is MNHNY, CDR2 SVGAGI (reference sequence). This CDR3 has 15 amino acids. CDR3 DNA sequence: TGTGCCAGCAGTCGACAGGGCCTGCTCTCCTACGAGCAGTACTTC. Translated: CASSRQGLLSYEQYF.

The chain couples TRBV28 to TRBJ2-7; no firm D call. The CDR3 consists of 15 residues. CDR1 is MDHEN and CDR2 is SYDVKM in the germline V gene. Trimming pared 3 bases from V and 2 bases from J, leaving 14 bases between. In DNA, the CDR3 is TGTGCCAGCAGTTTCCGTGGGGAATTGGCCTACGAGCAGTACTTC. Its translation is CASSFRGELAYEQYF.

The chain has TRBV5-1 and TRBJ2-4; 7 bases map to TRBD2. The CDR3 is made up of 16 amino acids. V shed 1 base, J shed 3 bases, and the junction held 7 bases outside the gene matches. The germline gives CDR1 SGHRS, CDR2 YFSETQ. CDR3 loop: CASSLFLADFKNIQYF. DNA of the CDR3: TGCGCCAGCAGCTTGTTCCTAGCGGACTTCAAAAACATTCAGTACTTC.

This clone was recorded only once. The chain is built from TRBV7-6 and TRBJ2-3; D gene uncertain. This CDR3 comprises 12 residues. Germline V gives CDR1 SGHVS, CDR2 FNYEAQ. V was cut by 4 bases and J by 2 bases, with 4 bases left in between. CDR3 protein: CASSSSTDTQYF. CDR3 nucleotide sequence: TGTGCCAGCAGCTCTTCCACAGATACGCAGTATTTT.

The rearrangement uses TRBV14 and TRBJ2-1; 7 bases are shared with TRBD2. Germline V lookup: CDR1 SGHDN, CDR2 FVKESK. The trim removed 3 bases at V and 10 bases at J, leaving 18 bases unmatched. This CDR3 region has 17 residues. CDR3 DNA sequence: TGTGCCAGCAGCCAGGAACTAGCGCCAAGGGCCGGGGGGGAGCAGTTCTTC. It yields the protein CASSQELAPRAGGEQFF.

The chain is built from TRBV5-8 and TRBJ2-7, with 8 bases fitting TRBD1. There are 14 residues in the CDR3. Per the germline V gene, CDR1 is SGHTS and CDR2 is YDEGEE. The trim removed 3 bases at V and 2 bases at J, leaving 4 bases unmatched. Written as DNA, the CDR3 is TGTGCCAGCAGCTACGACAGGGGCCCCTACGAGCAGTACTTC. It codes for CASSYDRGPYEQYF.

Here the CDR3 DNA reads TGTGCCAGCAGCCCGGCCGTGGAAGCGGACTACGAGCAGTACTTC. This codes for CASSPAVEADYEQYF. The chain joins TRBV5-6 to TRBJ2-7, with TRBD2 as a possible D gene (5 bases). Germline values: CDR1 SGHDT, CDR2 YYEEEE. This CDR3 is built from 15 residues. With 4 bases removed from V and 3 bases from J, the gap between germline ends came to 17 bases.